This T cell receptor (beta chain) was captured by sequencing in a study of regulatory T cells in long-lasting Graves disease. The wider study: Treatment with antithyroid drugs for over 5 years, together with positive TSH receptor antibodies, meant persistent Graves' disease.

Time point noted: persistent/refractory GD, antithyroid drugs over 5 years with positive TRAb. Scientists built the TCR library using RNA that was extracted from PBMCs. Each of the patients was recruited from an endocrinology department situated in Xi'an, China. EDTA tubes collected approximately 10 milliliters of peripheral blood. V trimming: 0 bases; J trimming: 2 bases; junction bases outside the gene matches: 1. Per germline, CDR1 ENHRY and CDR2 SYGVKD. The CDR3 extends over 14 amino acids. The TCR beta library used iRepertoire HTBI primers with Arm-PCR amplification of CDR3. TCRdb re-called the multiplex PCR reads with MiXCR, one entry per CDR3 protein. Altogether around 400,000 distinct CDR3 sequences are present, around 20% being singletons, with the ten largest covering around an eighth. Study-wide results and limits: New patients shared roughly 960 public clonotypes, and persistent patients shared more, with about 2,500.

This clonotype was recorded a few times. What it binds is not known. This material consisted of peripheral blood mononuclear cells (PBMCs), taken when the disease was refractory, from a patient treated with antithyroid drugs. The source of this sequence is a female donor with Graves disease. This chain uses TRBV10-3 with TRBJ2-7; 7 bases are shared with TRBD1. CDR3 nucleotide sequence: TGTGCCATCAGTGAGTCGGACAGGACCTACGAGCAGTACTTC. This encodes CAISESDRTYEQYF.